This TCR beta chain was profiled in a study of T cells after yellow fever vaccination (dated by TCRdb to between 2017 and 2020). In the study overall: The SMART-Seq v4 Ultra Low Input RNA kit was used to prepare libraries from fractions with low cell numbers. Bulk TCR alpha and beta repertoires were sequenced longitudinally to track T-cell clones before and after primary and booster YFV17D yellow fever vaccination. Two healthy male donors, one aged 18 to 30 and one aged 30 to 40 years, made up the cohort. Blood was collected at multiple timepoints before and after primary and secondary immunization, and bulk PBMC replicates and cell subsets were isolated. Study-level results and caveats: Compared with the primary T-cell response, the secondary T-cell response was faster but weaker, reaching its peak on day 5 rather than on day 15. Because abundant contaminating clonotypes from the bulk population could be contained in FACS-sorted repertoires, computational filtering was required. Only a couple of donors were included in the study, so the extent to which the findings can be generalized is limited. A small share of clonotypes was detected in both CD4 and CD8 compartments, with the overlap likely arising from convergent recombination. After the booster, most clones that had expanded after primary vaccination were detected again (nearly 98% of CD4 and roughly 86% of CD8), suggesting broad maintenance of memory.

Sample treatment or condition, as interpreted from the label and publication: live attenuated yellow fever vaccine strain. Two biological replicates of bulk PBMCs were collected at each blood-draw timepoint. PBMCs were isolated from peripheral blood using a standard Ficoll-Paque protocol. RNA was extracted with TriZol from bulk PBMCs, CD4 and CD8 fractions, and dextramer-positive and dextramer-negative fractions. This clonotype was recorded a few times. Its antigen specificity is not known. No quality values exist for individual bases; no much larger clone is one base distant. TCR cDNA was synthesized by 5'RACE template switching, through which a universal primer site and unique molecular identifiers were introduced. cDNA synthesis was primed from both the TCR alpha and TCR beta constant segments. Library amplification involved two PCR steps, and the second step added sample barcodes and sequencing adapters. Libraries were sequenced on Illumina HiSeq 2500 (2x100 bp) or NovaSeq (2x150 bp). As for the authors' bioinformatics: MIGEC was used to demultiplex reads and collapse the reads into UMI consensus sequences, and MiXCR was used for V(D)J alignment. Vaccine-responding clonotypes were identified with edgeR using replicate PBMC samples, with FDR below 0.01 and a log2 fold change above 5 up to day 15 being required. Each bulk clonotype was labeled CD4 or CD8 based on which sequenced repertoire, CD4 or CD8, contained the clonotype at higher abundance. TCRdb itself trimmed the public reads at Q25 with fastp, ran MiXCR and retained productive beta chains. Each entry merges the rows of one CDR3 protein and shows their most common DNA and genes. None of the V and J calls come from the authors' own analysis; TCRdb made them. The sample records some 320,000 distinct CDR3 sequences, roughly 8.7% of which are singletons. The ten largest clones add up to more than 15% of the sample.

Specimen: PBMCs, collected on the day of the first yellow fever vaccination. The source is a young man who received the YFV17D yellow fever vaccine.

The nucleotides read TGCAGCGCTTCCGGGACAGGCAACGAGGTTTTGGGAAAACTGTTTTTT. The resulting protein is CSASGTGNEVLGKLFF. The chain links TRBV29-1 with TRBJ1-4; TRBD1 agrees with 8 junctional bases. The germline V end is reduced by 7 bases and the J end by 10 bases; junction bases left unmatched: 20. The germline V gene yields SQVTM for CDR1 and ANQGSEA for CDR2. The CDR3 spans 16 residues, from the cysteine through the phenylalanine. Only CDR3 DNA remains: 48 bases, in frame from the first base. The full variable domain, completed from the reference TRBV29-1 and TRBJ1-4 proteins outside the CDR3, reads SAVISQKPSRDICQRGTSLTIQCQVDSQVTMMFWYRQQPGQSLTLIATANQGSEATYESGFVIDKFPISRPNLTFSTLTVSNMSPEDSSIYLCSASGTGNEVLGKLFFGSGTQLSVL.